Presented here are 22 T cell receptor beta chains from one specimen sequenced in a study of cytomegalovirus exposure and HLA in healthy donors. Data came from immunoSEQ multiplex PCR; TCRdb stores just in-frame clones and leaves some out. In the table there are over 150,000 clones, approximately 86% of which are singletons. The sequenced material came from PBMCs. The receptors derive from a man younger than 35 in good health and CMV-seropositive.

The gene calls are TRBV6-5 and TRBJ1-2; no firm D call. This CDR3 comprises 14 residues. CDR1 is MNHEY and CDR2 is SVGAGI in the germline V gene. V was shortened by 4 bases and J by 0 bases, with 9 bases between the two germline ends. CDR3 DNA: TGTGCCAGCAGTTTGGCTCGGGCTAACTATGGCTACACCTTC. Its translation: CASSLARANYGYTF.

This chain connects TRBV5-1 to TRBJ2-5, with 10 bases lining up with TRBD1. Looked up from germline, CDR1 is SGHRS and CDR2 is YFSETQ. The CDR3 consists of 15 residues. V gave up 0 bases and J gave up 3 bases; unmatched junction bases: 2. The CDR3 DNA reads as TGCGCCAGCAGCTTGGATGGGACAGGGGAAGAGACCCAGTACTTC. It yields the protein CASSLDGTGEETQYF.

CDR3 sequence reads: CASSPPTGEVGAETQYF. CDR3 in DNA: TGTGCCAGCAGCCCACCGACAGGGGAAGTAGGCGCAGAGACCCAGTACTTC. The chain uses TRBV9 and TRBJ2-5, with 8 bases lining up with TRBD1. V shed 4 bases, J shed 4 bases, and the junction held 15 bases outside the gene matches. The CDR3 length is 17 residues. Germline V gene data show CDR1 as SGDLS and CDR2 as YYNGEE.

The genes are TRBV5-1 and TRBJ2-2; the match to TRBD1 covers 9 bases. CDR3 length equals 16 residues. Germline-derived CDR1 and CDR2 are SGHRS and YFSETQ. The V gene end was trimmed by 4 bases and the J gene end by 1 base; junction bases not matched to a gene: 5. The CDR3 nucleotides read TGCGCCAGCAGCCCGGACAGGGGCTGGAACACCGGGGAGCTGTTTTTT. Translation gives CASSPDRGWNTGELFF.

The chain has TRBV6-1 and TRBJ2-1; D ambiguous. Germline lookup yields CDR1 MNHNS and CDR2 SASEGT. This CDR3 has 14 amino acids. With 8 bases removed from V and 0 bases from J, the gap between germline ends came to 11 bases. The CDR3 loop reads CASHTPLSYNEQFF. DNA of the CDR3: TGTGCCAGCCATACTCCTCTCTCCTACAATGAGCAGTTCTTC.

This clone was seen many times. The V gene is TRBV6-4, the J gene TRBJ2-2; D uncertain. The V end was cut by 5 bases, the J end by 4 bases, with 8 bases between. Germline CDR1 is MRHNA and CDR2 is SNTAGT. The CDR3 consists of 13 residues. The CDR3 here is CASSPGPTGELFF. The CDR3 coding sequence is TGTGCCAGCAGTCCGGGTCCCACCGGGGAGCTGTTTTTT.

This clone has more than one count but fewer than ten. The chain uses TRBV19 and TRBJ1-4; D is unclear. Trimming took 4 bases from V and 10 from J, leaving 13 bases between them. The CDR3 sequence is 13 residues long. Germline V gene data show CDR1 as LNHDA and CDR2 as SQIVND (reference sequence). Written as DNA, the CDR3 is TGTGCCAGTAGTAGCGGTCCCGGCGGAAAACTGTTTTTT. Its translation is CASSSGPGGKLFF.

The V gene is TRBV6-5, the J gene TRBJ1-1, with 7 bases that match TRBD1. V gave up 0 bases and J gave up 11 bases; unmatched junction bases: 6. CDR1 is MNHEY and CDR2 is SVGAGI in the germline V gene. This CDR3 is 13 amino acids long. In DNA form, the CDR3 reads TGTGCCAGCAGTTACTCAAGACAGGGTACCGCTTTCTTT. This translates into CASSYSRQGTAFF.

V is TRBV27 and J is TRBJ2-7; the match to TRBD2 covers 9 bases. Germline CDR1 is MNHEY and CDR2 is SMNVEV (reference sequence). This CDR3 comprises 15 residues. V shed 1 base, J shed 5 bases, and the junction held 6 bases outside the gene matches. CDR3 region: CASSLYGLARNEQYF. The CDR3, as DNA: TGTGCCAGCAGTTTATACGGACTAGCGCGCAACGAGCAGTACTTC.

The genes are TRBV29-1 and TRBJ1-2, with D perhaps matching TRBD1 (6 bases). Germline V gives CDR1 SQVTM, CDR2 ANQGSEA. V was shortened by 3 bases and J by 5 bases, with 16 bases between the two germline ends. The CDR3 runs 14 residues. The CDR3 here is CSVDEGQTGYGYTF. For the CDR3, the DNA is TGCAGCGTTGATGAAGGACAGACGGGGTATGGCTACACCTTC.

This chain links TRBV18 with TRBJ2-7; a possible D gene is TRBD1 (6 bases). This CDR3 is built from 14 residues. V was clipped by 3 bases and J by 5 bases, with 14 bases between them. Germline-derived CDR1 and CDR2 are KGHSH and LQKENI. The CDR3 region is CASSPTAGVDEQYF. CDR3 nucleotides: TGTGCCAGCTCACCGACGGCAGGGGTGGACGAGCAGTACTTC.

The rearrangement uses TRBV12-1 and TRBJ1-5; the table calls TRBD1, which could not be checked here. TRBV12-1 is listed as a pseudogene. The CDR3 consists of 18 residues. CDR3 DNA sequence: TGTGCCAGCAGCTTTGCCGACCGACAGGGGATGGGCAATCAGCCCCAGCATTTT. Its protein is CASSFADRQGMGNQPQHF.

This clone has only a few counts. The chain couples TRBV30 to TRBJ2-7; possibly TRBD1 for D (6 bases). V was shortened by 0 bases and J by 5 bases, with 11 bases between the two germline ends. Germline CDR1 reads GTSNPN; CDR2 reads SVGIG (reference sequence). This CDR3 spans 13 amino acids. Here the CDR3 reads CAWSVQGAHEQYF. In DNA form, the CDR3 reads TGTGCCTGGAGTGTACAGGGAGCCCACGAGCAGTACTTC. The entire variable domain, with the rest obtained from reference TRBV30 and TRBJ2-7, is as follows: SQTIHQWPATLVQPVGSPLSLECTVEGTSNPNLYWYRQAAGRGLQLLFYSVGIGQISSEVPQNLSASRPQDRQFILSSKKLLLSDSGFYLCAWSVQGAHEQYFGPGTRLTVT.

The J gene is TRBJ2-7, the V gene TRBV30, with TRBD1 as a possible D gene (6 bases). Germline V gives CDR1 GTSNPN, CDR2 SVGIG (reference sequence). The CDR3 extends over 14 amino acids. The V end was cut by 1 base, the J end by 0 bases, with 10 bases between. The CDR3 protein is CAWSAGGSSYEQYF. The CDR3 nucleotides read TGTGCCTGGAGTGCTGGGGGCAGCTCCTACGAGCAGTACTTC.

This sequence joins TRBV6-4 and TRBJ2-3; 9 bases map to TRBD2. V shed 0 bases and J 4 bases; nucleotides not matched to a gene: 2. The CDR3 has 15 residues. Germline V CDR1 and CDR2: MRHNA, SNTAGT. The CDR3 loop is CASSDSGGGADTQYF. In nucleotides, the CDR3 is TGTGCCAGCAGTGACTCCGGCGGGGGGGCAGATACGCAGTATTTT.

The chain is built from TRBV4-3 and TRBJ2-2; perhaps TRBD2 as D (5 bases). CDR1 is LGHNA and CDR2 is YSLEER in the germline V gene. Trimming stripped 0 bases from V and 4 bases from J, with 15 bases between. The CDR3 runs 17 residues. The CDR3: CASSQESRAAGTGELFF. Written as DNA, the CDR3 is TGCGCCAGCAGCCAAGAGTCAAGGGCCGCGGGCACCGGGGAGCTGTTTTTT.

The V gene is TRBV7-9, the J gene TRBJ1-2, with a possible D match to TRBD1 (6 bases). The germline gives CDR1 SEHNR, CDR2 FQNEAQ (reference sequence). The length of the CDR3 is 14 residues. V was pared by 5 bases and J by 2 bases, with 12 bases between. The CDR3 spells CASSPPDRNYGYTF. The CDR3 DNA reads as TGTGCCAGCAGCCCCCCCGACAGGAACTATGGCTACACCTTC.

The chain carries TRBV30 and TRBJ1-2, with D tentatively TRBD1 (5 bases). Trimming removed 2 bases from V and 6 bases from J, with 19 bases in between. Germline V lookup: CDR1 GTSNPN, CDR2 SVGIG (reference sequence). This CDR3 has 15 residues. The CDR3 DNA follows: TGTGCCTGGAGTAAAGGATCGGGGGGAGGAGATGGCTACACCTTC. It specifies CAWSKGSGGGDGYTF.

The J gene is TRBJ2-1, the V gene TRBV9; TRBD1 agrees at 8 bases. V dropped 2 bases and J dropped 9; count of bases not matched to a gene: 10. This CDR3 comprises 15 residues. CDR1 is SGDLS, CDR2 YYNGEE, per germline. The CDR3 bases are TGTGCCAGCAGCGTTACAGGGGGTCATAAAGCTGAGCAGTTCTTC. It translates to CASSVTGGHKAEQFF.

CDR3 sequence (DNA): TGTGCCAGCAGCACCTCCGAACGGACTGAAGCTTTCTTT. It encodes CASSTSERTEAFF. The chain recombines TRBV7-9 with TRBJ1-1; D gene uncertain. V was trimmed by 5 bases and J by 5 bases, leaving 12 bases between them. The CDR3 length is 13 residues. The V gene's germline CDR1 is SEHNR and CDR2 FQNEAQ (reference sequence).

This clone turned up a few times. The same CDR3 arises from other DNA sequences in this sample as well. The chain carries TRBV2 and TRBJ1-6; 7 nucleotides line up with TRBD1. After removal of 6 bases from V and 7 bases from J, the junction contained 3 bases not matched to a gene. The CDR3 spans 13 residues. Germline CDR1 reads SNHLY; CDR2 reads FYNNEI. CDR3 DNA sequence: TGTGCCAGCAGGCTCAGGGGGAATTCACCCCTCCACTTT. Protein sequence: CASRLRGNSPLHF.

The V and J genes are TRBV19 and TRBJ2-5; TRBD2 matches 12 bases. There are 16 residues in the CDR3. The junction had 3 bases not matched to a gene; V was cut back by 0 bases and J by 4 bases. CDR1 and CDR2 from the germline V gene are LNHDA and SQIVND (reference sequence). CDR3 sequence (DNA): TGTGCCAGTAGTATAGAGCTAGCGGGGGGGGTAGAGACCCAGTACTTC. It codes for CASSIELAGGVETQYF.